This TCR beta chain was observed in a study of human T cells and chemical hapten exposure. The overall study: The variation in per-sample TCR yields arose mainly from small differences in pooled library volumes.

MiXCR, applied by TCRdb to the 5' RACE reads, yields one record per CDR3 protein. This table holds about 80,000 distinct CDR3 sequences, about a sixth found once. It was unfractionated whole blood from which total RNA was extracted. This clonotype was detected only a few times. There are 14 residues in the CDR3. Germline V CDR1 and CDR2: SEHNR, FQNEAQ (reference sequence). V shed 1 base and J shed 3 bases, with 7 bases lying between them. The receptor was derived from a female donor in good health. J is TRBJ2-1 and V is TRBV7-9; D remains ambiguous. CDR3: CASSLVDDYNEQFF. The CDR3 nucleotides are TGTGCCAGCAGCTTAGTAGACGACTACAATGAGCAGTTCTTC.